This T cell receptor beta chain was found in a study of beta chain features in type 1 diabetes. Sequenced material consisted of expressed TCRB transcripts (all of the isolated RNA was reverse transcribed). The protocol was immunoSEQ multiplex PCR, while the TCRdb copy is restricted to in-frame clones and leaves out a portion. The sample includes some 400,000 clones, approximately 16% of them seen just once. This clone has a handful of counts. This clonotype was obtained from a young woman in good health. The sample taken for sequencing was naive CD4+ T cells from blood.

The chain's CDR3 is CASSLGQPNYGYTF. In DNA, the CDR3 is TGCGCCAGCAGCCTGGGACAGCCTAACTATGGCTACACCTTC. The V gene is TRBV5-1, the J gene TRBJ1-2; 7 bases match TRBD1. Looked up from germline, CDR1 is SGHRS and CDR2 is YFSETQ. With V trimmed by 4 bases and J by 0 bases, 3 bases remained unmatched. This CDR3 has 14 amino acids.